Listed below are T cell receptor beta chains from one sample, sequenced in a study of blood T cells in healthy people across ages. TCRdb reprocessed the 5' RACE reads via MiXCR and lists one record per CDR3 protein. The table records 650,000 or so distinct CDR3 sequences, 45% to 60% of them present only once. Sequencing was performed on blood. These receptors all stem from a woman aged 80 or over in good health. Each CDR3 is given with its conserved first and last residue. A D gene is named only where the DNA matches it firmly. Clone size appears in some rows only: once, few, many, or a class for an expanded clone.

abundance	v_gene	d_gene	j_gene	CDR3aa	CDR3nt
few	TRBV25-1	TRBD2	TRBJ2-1	CASSAGFDGRRGSWANEQFF	TGTGCCAGCAGTGCAGGTTTTGACGGGAGGCGGGGTTCATGGGCCAATGAGCAGTTCTTC
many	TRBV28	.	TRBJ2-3	CASSPPQSGQISTDTQYF	TGTGCCAGCAGTCCCCCGCAATCTGGACAGATAAGCACAGATACGCAGTATTTT
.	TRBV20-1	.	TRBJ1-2	CSASLEGLYYGNTF	TGCAGTGCTAGCCTCGAGGGGCTCTACTATGGCAACACCTTC
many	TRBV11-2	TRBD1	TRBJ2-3	CASSSRQGPDTQYF	TGTGCCAGCAGCTCCCGACAGGGGCCAGATACGCAGTATTTT
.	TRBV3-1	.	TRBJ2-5	CASSPWSSAGETQYF	TGTGCCAGCAGCCCGTGGTCTAGCGCGGGGGAGACCCAGTACTTC
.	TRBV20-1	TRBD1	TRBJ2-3	CSATGGLYTDTQYF	TGCAGTGCCACAGGGGGGCTGTACACAGATACGCAGTATTTT
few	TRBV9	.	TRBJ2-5	CASSVTGLLQETQYF	TGTGCCAGCAGCGTAACCGGGCTCCTGCAAGAGACCCAGTACTTC
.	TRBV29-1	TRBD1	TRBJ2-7	CSVEGEPGTGGYEQYF	TGCAGCGTTGAAGGGGAACCCGGGACAGGGGGCTACGAGCAGTACTTC
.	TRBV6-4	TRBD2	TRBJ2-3	CASSDVAGSTDTQYF	TGTGCCAGCAGTGACGTAGCGGGAAGCACAGATACGCAGTATTTT
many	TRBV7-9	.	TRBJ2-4	CASSAPSPPLSRAKNIQYF	TGTGCCAGCAGCGCACCCTCGCCACCCCTTTCCCGGGCCAAAAACATTCAGTACTTC
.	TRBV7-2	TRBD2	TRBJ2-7	CASRPAGLAGQSYEQYF	TGTGCCAGCAGACCAGCTGGACTAGCGGGCCAGTCCTACGAGCAGTACTTC
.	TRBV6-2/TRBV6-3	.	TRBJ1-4	CASSDRGPTTNEKLFF	TGTGCCAGCAGTGATCGGGGGCCTACAACTAATGAAAAACTGTTTTTT